Below, 15 T cell receptor beta chains from the same sample are listed, as sequenced in a study of blood T cell repertoires in COVID-19. Generated by immunoSEQ multiplex PCR, the TCRdb table keeps only in-frame clones and is missing some. The sample has fewer than 250,000 clones, 80% seen once. Sequencing was carried out using PBMCs or T cells enriched from blood (not recorded which). The receptors shown here come from a woman aged 40 to 55 with acute COVID-19.

This rearrangement joins TRBV5-4 to TRBJ2-5; the D gene is possibly TRBD1 (6 bases). The germline CDR1 and CDR2 sequences are SGHNT and YYREEE (reference sequence). This CDR3 spans 15 amino acids. V was pared by 7 bases and J by 3 bases, with 19 bases between. The chain's CDR3 is CASAAIGTPKETQYF. As DNA, the CDR3 is TGTGCCAGCGCCGCCATTGGGACACCAAAAGAGACCCAGTACTTC.

This chain links TRBV7-2 with TRBJ2-7, with D maybe TRBD1 (6 bases). Germline V lookup: CDR1 SGHTA, CDR2 FQGNSA. The CDR3 is 15 amino acids. The V end lost 4 bases, the J end lost 9 bases, and 22 bases lay between the germline ends. The DNA for the CDR3 is TGTGCCAGCAGCTCCAGGGGCTCGGATCTTAATGGGCAGTACTTC. Translation: CASSSRGSDLNGQYF.

The chain links TRBV27 to TRBJ1-1, with 8 bases matching TRBD1. V shed 5 bases, J shed 2 bases, and the junction held 13 bases outside the gene matches. Germline CDR1 reads MNHEY; CDR2 reads SMNVEV (reference sequence). The CDR3 spans 17 residues. The CDR3 region is CASSPGQGVSGNTEAFF. CDR3 coding DNA: TGTGCCAGCAGTCCTGGACAGGGAGTTTCGGGCAACACTGAAGCTTTCTTT.

This clone was seen only once. This chain links TRBV28 with TRBJ1-2, with 8 nucleotides matching TRBD1. The germline V gene encodes CDR1 MDHEN and CDR2 SYDVKM. The CDR3 contains 14 residues. Losses at the gene ends were 4 bases for V and 8 bases for J; bases not matched to a gene: 9. CDR3 sequence: CASSWGTGLHGYTF. As DNA, the CDR3 is TGTGCCAGCAGTTGGGGGACAGGTCTACACGGCTACACCTTC.

This sequence joins TRBV27 and TRBJ2-5; possible D gene TRBD2, 7 bases. V was pared by 6 bases and J by 2 bases, with 13 bases between. The germline gives CDR1 MNHEY, CDR2 SMNVEV (reference sequence). CDR3 length equals 14 residues. The CDR3 sequence: CASSKRGGQETQYF. CDR3 nucleotides: TGTGCCAGCAGCAAGAGGGGGGGGCAAGAGACCCAGTACTTC.

V and J are TRBV2 and TRBJ2-1; weak D call: TRBD1 (6 bases). The V end lost 8 bases, the J end lost 5 bases, and 22 bases lay between the germline ends. Germline-derived CDR1 and CDR2 are SNHLY and FYNNEI. The CDR3 is made up of 16 amino acids. Here the CDR3 reads CASPLPGDMGDNEQFF. The CDR3 DNA is TGTGCCAGCCCCCTCCCCGGGGACATGGGAGACAATGAGCAGTTCTTC.

The chain combines TRBV5-1 with TRBJ1-5; weak D call: TRBD1 (5 bases). There are 15 residues in the CDR3. V was trimmed by 4 bases and J by 2 bases, leaving 13 bases between them. The germline CDR1 and CDR2 sequences are SGHRS and YFSETQ. The CDR3 protein is CASSKETGGNQPQHF. CDR3 in DNA: TGCGCCAGCAGCAAAGAAACAGGAGGCAATCAGCCCCAGCATTTT.

V is TRBV27 and J is TRBJ2-6; a possible D gene is TRBD2 (6 bases). The CDR3 is 19 residues long. V shed 0 bases and J shed 3 bases, with 18 bases lying between them. Germline V gene sequence: CDR1 MNHEY, CDR2 SMNVEV (reference sequence). In DNA, the CDR3 is TGTGCCAGCAGTTTATCGGCCGGGGGTTCCCCAGGTGGGGCCAACGTCCTGACTTTC. Translated, it gives CASSLSAGGSPGGANVLTF.

V gene TRBV18 combines with J gene TRBJ1-2; 11 nucleotides line up with TRBD1. Trimming took 6 bases from V and 4 from J; bases not matched to a gene: 7. CDR1 and CDR2 from the germline V gene are KGHSH and LQKENI. The CDR3 is 15 residues long. Here the CDR3 reads CASSSGQGAPYGYTF. The CDR3 region has the DNA TGTGCCAGCTCCAGCGGACAGGGGGCGCCCTATGGCTACACCTTC.

The chain joins TRBV7-2 to TRBJ1-2; 7 bases are shared with TRBD1. J was trimmed by 8 bases and V by 5 bases; bases with no gene match: 14. Germline V lookup: CDR1 SGHTA, CDR2 FQGNSA. The length of the CDR3 is 15 residues. The CDR3 spells CASSPRQGGTGGYTF. In DNA, the CDR3 is TGTGCCAGCAGCCCCCGACAGGGCGGTACAGGAGGCTACACCTTC.

This chain joins TRBV3-1 (or the pseudogene TRBV3-2) and TRBJ2-1; 7 bases fit TRBD2. Germline CDR1 LGHDT, CDR2 YNNKEL (reference sequence). The CDR3 has 16 residues. Trimming at V came to 4 bases and at J to 0 bases, leaving 6 bases not matched to a gene. CDR3 amino acids: CASSPRSGNSYNEQFF. The CDR3 bases are TGTGCCAGCAGCCCAAGGAGCGGGAACTCCTACAATGAGCAGTTCTTC.

Turning to this clone: The same CDR3 arises from other DNA sequences in this sample as well. The chain combines TRBV19 with TRBJ1-2; 8 bases align to TRBD1. Germline V lookup: CDR1 LNHDA, CDR2 SQIVND (reference sequence). Trimming took 4 bases from V and 8 from J; bases not matched to a gene: 3. This CDR3 region has 12 residues. This chain's CDR3 is CASSRTGNGYTF. The CDR3 DNA follows: TGTGCCAGTAGTAGGACAGGGAACGGCTACACCTTC.

The rearrangement uses TRBV5-4 and TRBJ2-3, with TRBD2 matching 10 bases. Looked up from germline, CDR1 is SGHNT and CDR2 is YYREEE (reference sequence). CDR3 length equals 16 residues. The trim removed 4 bases at V and 5 bases at J, leaving 10 bases unmatched. CDR3 sequence (DNA): TGTGCCAGCAGCCGAGGGACTAGCGCGGAAGGAGATACGCAGTATTTT. It codes for CASSRGTSAEGDTQYF.

This chain uses TRBV5-1 with TRBJ2-3; 9 bases fit TRBD2. The CDR3 length is 15 residues. Germline CDR1 is SGHRS and CDR2 is YFSETQ. Trimming took 4 bases from V and 5 from J; bases not matched to a gene: 8. In DNA form, the CDR3 reads TGCGCCAGCAGCCCCCGACTAGCGGTGCAAGATACGCAGTATTTT. Residues: CASSPRLAVQDTQYF.

The V gene is TRBV27, the J gene TRBJ1-2; 9 nucleotides align to TRBD1. Germline loops: CDR1 MNHEY, CDR2 SMNVEV (reference sequence). This CDR3 region has 16 residues. Trimming took 3 bases from V and 2 from J; bases not matched to a gene: 7. CDR3: CASSLRRDRVNYGYTF. DNA for the CDR3: TGTGCCAGCAGTTTGCGCCGGGACAGGGTAAACTATGGCTACACCTTC.